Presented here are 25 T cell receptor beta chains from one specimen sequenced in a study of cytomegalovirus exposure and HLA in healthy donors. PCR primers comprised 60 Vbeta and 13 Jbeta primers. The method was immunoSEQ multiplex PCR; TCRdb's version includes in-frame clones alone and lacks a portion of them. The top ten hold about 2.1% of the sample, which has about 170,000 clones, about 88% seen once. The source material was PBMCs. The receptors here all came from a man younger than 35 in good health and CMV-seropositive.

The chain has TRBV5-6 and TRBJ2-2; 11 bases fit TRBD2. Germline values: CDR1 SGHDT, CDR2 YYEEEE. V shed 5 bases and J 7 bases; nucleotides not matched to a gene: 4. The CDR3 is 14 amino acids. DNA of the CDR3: TGTGCCAGCAGTTTCGGGACTAGCGGCGGGGAGCTGTTTTTT. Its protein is CASSFGTSGGELFF.

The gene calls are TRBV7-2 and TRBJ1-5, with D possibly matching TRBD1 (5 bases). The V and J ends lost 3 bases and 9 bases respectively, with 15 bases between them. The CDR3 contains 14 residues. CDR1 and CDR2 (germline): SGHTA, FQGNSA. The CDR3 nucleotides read TGTGCCAGCAGCTTCGGGGGTCCTAGGAGGCCCCAGCATTTT. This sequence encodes CASSFGGPRRPQHF.

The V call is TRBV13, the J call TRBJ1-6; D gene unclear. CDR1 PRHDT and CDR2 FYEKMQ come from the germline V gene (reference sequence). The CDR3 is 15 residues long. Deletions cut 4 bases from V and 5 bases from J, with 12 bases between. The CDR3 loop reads CASSYTRGNNSPLHF. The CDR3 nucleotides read TGTGCCAGCAGCTATACCAGAGGCAATAATTCACCCCTCCACTTT.

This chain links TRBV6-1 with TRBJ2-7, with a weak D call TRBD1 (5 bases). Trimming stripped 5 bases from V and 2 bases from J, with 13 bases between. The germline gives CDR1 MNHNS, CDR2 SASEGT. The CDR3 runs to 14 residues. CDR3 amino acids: CASSRTLEAYEQYF. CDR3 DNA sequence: TGTGCCAGCAGTCGGACACTCGAAGCCTACGAGCAGTACTTC.

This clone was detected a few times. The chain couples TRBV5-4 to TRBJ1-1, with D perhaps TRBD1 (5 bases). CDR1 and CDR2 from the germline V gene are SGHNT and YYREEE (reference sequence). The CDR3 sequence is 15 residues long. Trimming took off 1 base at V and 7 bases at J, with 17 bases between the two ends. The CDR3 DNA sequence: TGTGCCAGCAGCTTGTCTGTGGTTGATACAGGTGAAGCTTTCTTT. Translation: CASSLSVVDTGEAFF.

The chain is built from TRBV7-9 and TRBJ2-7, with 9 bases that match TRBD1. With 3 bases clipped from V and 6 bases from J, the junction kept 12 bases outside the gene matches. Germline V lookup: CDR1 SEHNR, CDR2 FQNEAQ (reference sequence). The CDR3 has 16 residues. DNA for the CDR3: TGTGCCAGCAGCTTCGGACAGGGGAATTTTCTGGGCGAGCAGTACTTC. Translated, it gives CASSFGQGNFLGEQYF.

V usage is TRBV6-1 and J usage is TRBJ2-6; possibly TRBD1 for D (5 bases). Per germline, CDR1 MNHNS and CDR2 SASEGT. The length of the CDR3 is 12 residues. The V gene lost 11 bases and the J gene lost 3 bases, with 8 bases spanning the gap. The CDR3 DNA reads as TGTGCCGTAGGGGTTGGGGCCAACGTCCTGACTTTC. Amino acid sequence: CAVGVGANVLTF.

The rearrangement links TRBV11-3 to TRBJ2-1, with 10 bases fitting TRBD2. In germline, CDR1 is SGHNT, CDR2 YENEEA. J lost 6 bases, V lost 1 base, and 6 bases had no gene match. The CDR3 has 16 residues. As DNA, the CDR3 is TGTGCCAGCAGCTTAGTCGTCTCTAGCGGGGGCAATGAGCAGTTCTTC. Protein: CASSLVVSSGGNEQFF. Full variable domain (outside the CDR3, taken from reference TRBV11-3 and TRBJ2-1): EAGVVQSPRYKIIEKKQPVAFWCNPISGHNTLYWYLQNLGQGPELLIRYENEEAVDDSQLPKDRFSAERLKGVDSTLKIQPAELGDSAVYLCASSLVVSSGGNEQFFGPGTRLTVL.

The CDR3 reads CASSVDGGGLFVEQYF. In DNA form, the CDR3 reads TGTGCCAGCAGCGTAGATGGAGGGGGCCTCTTCGTGGAGCAGTACTTC. The chain recombines TRBV9 with TRBJ2-7, with D possibly matching TRBD1 (7 bases). The CDR3 totals 16 residues. Between the trimmed V and J ends, which lost 0 bases and 7 bases, there was a span of 20 bases. Germline CDR1 reads SGDLS; CDR2 reads YYNGEE.

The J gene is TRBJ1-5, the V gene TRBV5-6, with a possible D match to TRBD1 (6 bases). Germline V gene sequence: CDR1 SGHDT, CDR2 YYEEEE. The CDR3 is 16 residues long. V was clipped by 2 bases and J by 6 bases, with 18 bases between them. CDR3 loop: CASSFGGRGAGQPQHF. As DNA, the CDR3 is TGTGCCAGCAGCTTTGGGGGACGGGGGGCCGGTCAGCCCCAGCATTTT.

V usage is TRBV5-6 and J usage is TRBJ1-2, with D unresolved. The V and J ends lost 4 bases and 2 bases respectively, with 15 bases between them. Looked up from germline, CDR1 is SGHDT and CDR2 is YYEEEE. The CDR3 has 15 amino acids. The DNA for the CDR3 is TGTGCCAGCAGCCCGGGCTCGGGGTCCAACTATGGCTACACCTTC. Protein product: CASSPGSGSNYGYTF.

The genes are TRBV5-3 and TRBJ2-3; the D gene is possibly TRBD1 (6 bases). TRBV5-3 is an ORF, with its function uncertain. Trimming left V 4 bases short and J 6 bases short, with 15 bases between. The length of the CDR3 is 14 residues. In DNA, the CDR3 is TGTGCCAGAAGCGGACAGTGGGCCGGGGATACGCAGTATTTT. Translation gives CARSGQWAGDTQYF.

CDR3 loop: CASSFGIAGSNEQFF. CDR3 nucleotides: TGTGCCAGCAGCTTCGGGATAGCGGGGTCCAATGAGCAGTTCTTC. The chain carries TRBV7-2 and TRBJ2-1, with 8 bases fitting TRBD2. The CDR3 runs to 15 residues. The junction had 7 bases not matched to a gene; V was cut back by 3 bases and J by 6 bases. CDR1 SGHTA and CDR2 FQGNSA come from the germline V gene.

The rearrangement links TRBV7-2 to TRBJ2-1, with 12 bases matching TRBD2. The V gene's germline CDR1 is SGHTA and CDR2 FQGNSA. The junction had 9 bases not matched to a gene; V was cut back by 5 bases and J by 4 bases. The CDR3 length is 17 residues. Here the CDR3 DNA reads TGTGCCAGCAGCGCAGCCCCTAGCGGGGGGGCTTACAATGAGCAGTTCTTC. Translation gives CASSAAPSGGAYNEQFF.

The CDR3 protein is CASRKSDIEAFF. The CDR3 nucleotides read TGTGCCAGCAGGAAATCGGACATAGAAGCTTTCTTT. The V and J genes are TRBV7-3 and TRBJ1-1, with a possible D match to TRBD1 (5 bases). Per the germline V gene, CDR1 is SGHTA and CDR2 is FQGTGA. The length of the CDR3 is 12 residues. V was trimmed by 6 bases and J by 8 bases, leaving 13 bases between them. The entire variable domain, with the rest obtained from reference TRBV7-3 and TRBJ1-1, is as follows: GAGVSQTPSNKVTEKGKYVELRCDPISGHTALYWYRQSLGQGPEFLIYFQGTGAADDSGLPNDRFFAVRPEGSVSTLKIQRTERGDSAVYLCASRKSDIEAFFGQGTRLTVV.

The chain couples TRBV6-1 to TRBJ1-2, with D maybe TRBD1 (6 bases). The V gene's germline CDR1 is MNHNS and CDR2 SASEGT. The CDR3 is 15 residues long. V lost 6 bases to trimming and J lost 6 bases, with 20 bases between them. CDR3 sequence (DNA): TGTGCCAGCAGCAAAGCCGACAGGTTCTGGGATGGCTACACCTTC. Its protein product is CASSKADRFWDGYTF.

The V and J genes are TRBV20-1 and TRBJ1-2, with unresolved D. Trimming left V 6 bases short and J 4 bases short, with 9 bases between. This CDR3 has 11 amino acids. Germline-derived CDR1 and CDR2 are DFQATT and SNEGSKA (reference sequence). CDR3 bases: TGCAGTGCCGATCAGGCCTATGGCTACACCTTC. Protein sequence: CSADQAYGYTF.

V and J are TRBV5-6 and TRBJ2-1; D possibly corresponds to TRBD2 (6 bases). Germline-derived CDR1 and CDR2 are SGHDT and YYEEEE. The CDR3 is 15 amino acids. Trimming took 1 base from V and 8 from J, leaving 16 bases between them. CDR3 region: CASSLKRDWSDEQFF. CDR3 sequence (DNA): TGTGCCAGCAGCTTGAAGAGGGACTGGAGCGATGAGCAGTTCTTC.

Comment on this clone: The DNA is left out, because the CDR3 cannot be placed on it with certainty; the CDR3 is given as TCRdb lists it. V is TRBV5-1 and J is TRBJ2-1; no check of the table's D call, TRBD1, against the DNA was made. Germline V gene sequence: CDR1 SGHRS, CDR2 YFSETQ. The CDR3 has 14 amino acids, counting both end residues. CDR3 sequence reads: CASSFGPGANEQFF.

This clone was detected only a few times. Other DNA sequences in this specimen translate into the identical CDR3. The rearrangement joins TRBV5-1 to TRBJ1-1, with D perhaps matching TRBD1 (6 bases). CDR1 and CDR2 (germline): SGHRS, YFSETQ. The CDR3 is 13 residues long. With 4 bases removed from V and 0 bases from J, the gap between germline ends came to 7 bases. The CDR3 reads CASSGQMNTEAFF. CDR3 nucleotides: TGCGCCAGCAGCGGACAGATGAACACTGAAGCTTTCTTT.

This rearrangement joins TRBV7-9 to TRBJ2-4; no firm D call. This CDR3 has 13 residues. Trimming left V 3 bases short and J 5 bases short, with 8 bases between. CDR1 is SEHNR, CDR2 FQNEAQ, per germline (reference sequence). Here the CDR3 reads CASSFSSQNIQYF. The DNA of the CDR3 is TGTGCCAGCAGCTTTTCTTCCCAAAACATTCAGTACTTC.

The CDR3 region has the DNA TGTGCCAGCAGCCAAGGGACAGGGTGGAACGAGCAGTACTTC. Translation: CASSQGTGWNEQYF. The rearrangement uses TRBV4-2 and TRBJ2-5; TRBD1 agrees at 8 bases. The last part of the DNA fits TRBJ2-7 better; the J call may be wrong. Germline V gene data show CDR1 as LGHNA and CDR2 as YNFKEQ. The CDR3 length is 14 residues.

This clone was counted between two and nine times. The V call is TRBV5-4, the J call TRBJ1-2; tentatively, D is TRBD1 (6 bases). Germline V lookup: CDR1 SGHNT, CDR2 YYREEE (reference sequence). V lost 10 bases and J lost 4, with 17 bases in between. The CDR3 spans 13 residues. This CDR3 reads CAARGGVSYGYTF. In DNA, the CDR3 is TGTGCCGCGAGGGGGGGGGTCAGCTATGGCTACACCTTC.

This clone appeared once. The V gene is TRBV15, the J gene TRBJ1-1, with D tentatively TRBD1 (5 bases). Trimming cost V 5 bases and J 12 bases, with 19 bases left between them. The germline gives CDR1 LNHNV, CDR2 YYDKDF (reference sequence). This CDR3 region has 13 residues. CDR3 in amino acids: CATSGATYSETFF. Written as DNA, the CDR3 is TGTGCCACCAGCGGGGCGACCTATTCTGAGACTTTCTTT.

The CDR3 sequence is CASSLDPGQGAPGTEAFF. The CDR3 bases are TGTGCCAGCAGCTTAGACCCGGGGCAGGGGGCGCCGGGTACTGAAGCTTTCTTT. The J gene is TRBJ1-1, the V gene TRBV7-2, with TRBD1 matching 8 bases. The V gene's germline CDR1 is SGHTA and CDR2 FQGNSA. V shed 1 base, J shed 5 bases, and the junction held 15 bases outside the gene matches. The CDR3 has 18 residues.